This T cell receptor (beta chain) was profiled in a study of blood T cell repertoires in COVID-19. Study in general: There were acute and convalescent COVID-19 samples, and they came from the United States, Italy and Spain.

Using immunoSEQ multiplex PCR, the repertoire was profiled, and TCRdb retains in-frame clones only, with some absent. The data contain 350,000 to 450,000 clones, 85% of them singletons. The V segment lost 5 bases and the J segment 0 bases; nucleotides outside the gene matches: 11. This CDR3 region has 18 residues. Germline lookup yields CDR1 MDHEN and CDR2 SYDVKM. Sequenced input: peripheral blood. The genes are TRBV28 and TRBJ2-1, with 9 bases aligning to TRBD2. The origin of this receptor is a woman aged 18-29 years with acute or convalescent COVID-19. The CDR3 coding sequence is TGTGCCAGCAGTCCCCCAGGGACTAGCCCTAGCTCCTACAATGAGCAGTTCTTC. This sequence encodes CASSPPGTSPSSYNEQFF. Looking up the rest from reference TRBV28 and TRBJ2-1 gives the full variable domain: DVKVTQSSRYLVKRTGEKVFLECVQDMDHENMFWYRQDPGLGLRLIYFSYDVKMKEKGDIPEGYSVSREKKERFSLILESASTNQTSMYLCASSPPGTSPSSYNEQFFGPGTRLTVL.